This entry concerns a single T cell receptor (beta chain). No antigen is known for it. This record belongs to a study of lymphopenia after photon versus proton radiotherapy. Some clones are missing from TCRdb's copy, which holds only in-frame ones; the method was immunoSEQ multiplex PCR. The repertoire holds 65,000 to 90,000 clones, under 95% seen once, with over 2% in the top ten. Notes on the study in general: In patients who died, overall survival fell as post-nadir TCR diversity dropped more. Relative stability marked proton patients; photon patients lost diversity and naive cells.

J was trimmed by 1 base and V by 6 bases; bases with no gene match: 5. Germline V gives CDR1 MNHEY, CDR2 SMNVEV (reference sequence). This CDR3 is built from 14 residues. The sequencing here drew on peripheral blood, taken from a patient treated with photon-based radiotherapy. The TCR was taken from a woman in her thirties or forties with cholangiocarcinoma. The chain has TRBV27 and TRBJ1-1; 7 bases fit TRBD1. The CDR3: CASREGGANTEAFF. The CDR3 DNA sequence: TGTGCCAGCAGAGAAGGGGGCGCGAACACTGAAGCTTTCTTT.